This T cell receptor beta chain comes out of a study of identical twins. As regards this clonotype: Antigen: not known.

TCRdb fed the 5' RACE reads into MiXCR, producing one record per CDR3 protein. This sample carries 250,000 to 300,000 distinct CDR3 sequences, about 8.9% of them seen once, and the ten largest clones take less than 4%. Trimming removed 2 bases at V and 2 bases at J, with 13 bases between. This CDR3 has 15 amino acids. Findings and caveats of the study: Instead of following the same donors, the conclusions were based on cross-sectional statistical analysis.

These same data were also listed under a study on yellow fever vaccine responses in identical twins.

This clonotype originated in a woman younger than 35 in good health. The V call is TRBV12-3 or TRBV12-4, the J call TRBJ2-7; D uncertain. Sequenced: CD8+ T cells sorted from blood. DNA of the CDR3: TGTGCCAGCAGTTTACAGATGAGTAAGGCCTACGAGCAGTACTTC. Translating gives CASSLQMSKAYEQYF.